One and the same sample provided the 20 T cell receptor beta chains below, sequenced in a study of T cell repertoires in cytomegalovirus infection. TCRdb reprocessed the reads via MiXCR and lists one record per CDR3 protein. The table shows approximately 500,000 distinct CDR3 sequences, with roughly 29% occurring only once. Sequencing was done on a sample of PBMCs. The receptors stem from a human donor in good health (CMV status not recorded). Some clones in this sample may be carry-over from other donors' samples.

This clonotype has only a few counts. The chain joins TRBV7-2 to TRBJ1-3, with D hard to call. The V end was cut by 0 bases, the J end by 4 bases, with 13 bases between. This CDR3 is 16 amino acids long. The V gene's germline CDR1 is SGHTA and CDR2 FQGNSA. CDR3 DNA sequence: TGTGCCAGCAGCTTAGCCACAGCATGGGCCGGAAACACCATATATTTT. Its translation: CASSLATAWAGNTIYF. Based on the CDR3 plus reference TRBV7-2 and TRBJ1-3, the full variable domain is GAGVSQSPSNKVTEKGKDVELRCDPISGHTALYWYRQSLGQGLEFLIYFQGNSAPDKSGLPSDRFSAERTGGSVSTLTIQRTQQEDSAVYLCASSLATAWAGNTIYFGEGSWLTVV.

V usage is TRBV20-1 and J usage is TRBJ1-2, with TRBD1 matching over 12 bases. The V gene end was trimmed by 0 bases and the J gene end by 8 bases; junction bases not matched to a gene: 7. The germline V gene has CDR1 DFQATT and CDR2 SNEGSKA (reference sequence). This CDR3 contains 15 residues. The CDR3 DNA reads TGCAGTGCTAGAGATCAGGGACAGGGGGCTCGGGGCTACACCTTC. Translated: CSARDQGQGARGYTF.

This clonotype was counted many times. The chain recombines TRBV19 with TRBJ1-5, with D possibly TRBD1 on 5 matching bases. CDR1 is LNHDA, CDR2 SQIVND, per germline (reference sequence). The V end was cut by 4 bases, the J end by 4 bases, with 8 bases between. The CDR3 contains 13 residues. The CDR3 coding sequence is TGTGCCAGTAGTAGCGACAGAAATCAGCCCCAGCATTTT. It yields the protein CASSSDRNQPQHF.

J is TRBJ2-7 and V is TRBV7-9, with D perhaps matching TRBD2 (5 bases). The CDR3 runs 16 residues. V lost 4 bases to trimming and J lost 3 bases, with 19 bases between them. Germline CDR1 reads SEHNR; CDR2 reads FQNEAQ (reference sequence). The CDR3 coding sequence is TGTGCCAGCAGCTCAACTAGAAATCGGAGTAGCTACGAGCAGTACTTC. Its protein is CASSSTRNRSSYEQYF.

This clonotype came up a few times. V usage is TRBV12-3 or TRBV12-4 and J usage is TRBJ2-5; possibly TRBD2 for D (6 bases). Trimming took 5 bases from V and 5 from J, leaving 12 bases between them. The CDR3 totals 13 residues. CDR3 DNA: TGTGCCAGCAGTACTACGGAGGGCGAGACCCAGTACTTC. Translating it yields CASSTTEGETQYF.

This clonotype appeared a single time. The rearrangement joins TRBV7-2 to TRBJ2-7, with D possibly being TRBD2 (6 bases). This CDR3 is built from 15 residues. The V end lost 5 bases, the J end lost 3 bases, and 17 bases lay between the germline ends. CDR1 is SGHTA and CDR2 is FQGNSA in the germline V gene. For the CDR3, the DNA is TGTGCCAGCAGCCTTACGGGGGTTCCCGTCTACGAGCAGTACTTC. It is translated as CASSLTGVPVYEQYF.

The chain uses TRBV20-1 and TRBJ2-3, with 7 bases lining up with TRBD2. CDR3 length: 15 amino acids. Germline CDR1 DFQATT, CDR2 SNEGSKA (reference sequence). The V gene end was trimmed by 5 bases and the J gene end by 3 bases; junction bases not matched to a gene: 11. The DNA for the CDR3 is TGCAGTGCTCCCACGACGGGACTAAGGACAGATACGCAGTATTTT. Its protein is CSAPTTGLRTDTQYF.

Many counts were recorded for this clonotype. The chain uses TRBV7-2 and TRBJ2-1; D not certain. The germline V gene has CDR1 SGHTA and CDR2 FQGNSA. This CDR3 is built from 13 residues. The V gene lost 2 bases and the J gene lost 5 bases, with 7 bases spanning the gap. The CDR3 region has the DNA TGTGCCAGCAGCTTAACATCTGACAATGAGCAGTTCTTC. It encodes CASSLTSDNEQFF. The full variable domain, rest sourced from reference TRBV7-2 and TRBJ2-1, is GAGVSQSPSNKVTEKGKDVELRCDPISGHTALYWYRQSLGQGLEFLIYFQGNSAPDKSGLPSDRFSAERTGGSVSTLTIQRTQQEDSAVYLCASSLTSDNEQFFGPGTRLTVL.

The J gene is TRBJ2-7, the V gene TRBV7-2; a weak D match, TRBD1 (6 bases). The CDR3 is 16 amino acids. V dropped 2 bases and J dropped 2 bases, with 16 bases sitting between them. The V gene's germline CDR1 is SGHTA and CDR2 FQGNSA. CDR3 bases: TGTGCCAGCAGCTTAAATGGCAGGGGCGTGACCTACGAGCAGTACGTC. This encodes CASSLNGRGVTYEQYV.

This clonotype was counted only a few times. The chain has TRBV12-3 or TRBV12-4 and TRBJ2-7, with D perhaps given as TRBD1 or TRBD2 (6 bases each). Trimming removed 7 bases from V and 2 bases from J, with 18 bases in between. The CDR3 covers 15 residues. The CDR3 is CASTSRGTIPYEQYF. In DNA, the CDR3 is TGTGCCAGCACATCTCGGGGGACAATCCCCTACGAGCAGTACTTC.

V gene TRBV5-4 combines with J gene TRBJ2-2, with 7 bases fitting TRBD2. The CDR3 runs 15 residues. V was clipped by 5 bases and J by 1 base; unmatched bases: 5. Germline CDR1 SGHNT, CDR2 YYREEE (reference sequence). CDR3 protein: CASRMGLLNTGELFF. CDR3 bases: TGTGCCAGCAGAATGGGACTACTGAACACCGGGGAGCTGTTTTTT. Complete variable domain (other parts from reference TRBV5-4 and TRBJ2-2): ETGVTQSPTHLIKTRGQQVTLRCSSQSGHNTVSWYQQALGQGPQFIFQYYREEENGRGNFPPRFSGLQFPNYSSELNVNALELDDSALYLCASRMGLLNTGELFFGEGSRLTVL.

This clonotype occurred once. The rearrangement uses TRBV28 and TRBJ1-2; no definite D call. The germline CDR1 and CDR2 sequences are MDHEN and SYDVKM. V gave up 7 bases and J gave up 0 bases, with 9 bases separating them. This CDR3 is 13 amino acids long. The CDR3 sequence: CASIGGPNYGYTF. For the CDR3, the DNA is TGTGCCAGCATAGGAGGCCCTAACTATGGCTACACCTTC.

This clonotype was counted many times. The rearrangement links TRBV7-2 to TRBJ1-5; 7 bases match TRBD1. The CDR3 is made up of 15 amino acids. Germline-derived CDR1 and CDR2 are SGHTA and FQGNSA. Losses at the gene ends were 5 bases for V and 6 bases for J; bases not matched to a gene: 10. The DNA of the CDR3 is TGTGCCAGCAGCCGCGACAGGGTCCCGGGTCAGCCCCAGCATTTT. Translated: CASSRDRVPGQPQHF.

This clonotype showed up just a few times. The CDR3 DNA reads TGTGCCAGCAGTGGATGGGACGGCACTTCTGGGGCCAACGTCCTGACTTTC. Its translation: CASSGWDGTSGANVLTF. The chain employs TRBV27 and TRBJ2-6; D may match TRBD1 or TRBD2 (5 bases each). V lost 5 bases to trimming and J lost 1 base, with 15 bases between them. The CDR3 length is 17 residues. Germline lookup yields CDR1 MNHEY and CDR2 SMNVEV (reference sequence).

The chain employs TRBV6-5 and TRBJ1-1; the D gene is possibly TRBD1 (5 bases). Trimming stripped 4 bases from V and 0 bases from J, with 9 bases between. CDR1 and CDR2 from the germline V gene are MNHEY and SVGAGI. This CDR3 comprises 14 residues. The CDR3 sequence: CASSSQVLNTEAFF. Written as DNA, the CDR3 is TGTGCCAGCAGTTCACAGGTACTGAACACTGAAGCTTTCTTT.

The chain is built from TRBV5-6 and TRBJ2-7, with 8 bases that match TRBD1. CDR3 length equals 15 residues. The junction had 10 bases not matched to a gene; V was cut back by 4 bases and J by 4 bases. CDR1 and CDR2 (germline): SGHDT, YYEEEE. The CDR3 loop is CASSILGQESYEQYF. The CDR3 DNA is TGTGCCAGCAGCATACTGGGACAGGAAAGTTACGAGCAGTACTTC.

This clonotype has only a few counts. V is TRBV6-2 or TRBV6-3 and J is TRBJ1-3, with a tentative D call TRBD1 (5 bases). Germline loops: CDR1 MNHEY, CDR2 SVGEGT. The V end was cut by 7 bases, the J end by 0 bases, with 10 bases between. There are 14 residues in the CDR3. The CDR3 DNA reads TGTGCCAGCATCGACAGCTACTCTGGAAACACCATATATTTT. Translating it yields CASIDSYSGNTIYF.

This clonotype was seen more than once but under ten times. The rearrangement links TRBV20-1 to TRBJ2-7; TRBD2 matches at 7 bases. The CDR3 loop spans 15 amino acids. V lost 6 bases, J lost 6 bases, and 17 bases stayed unmatched. The V gene's germline CDR1 is DFQATT and CDR2 SNEGSKA (reference sequence). The CDR3 here is CSARASGLLLSEQYF. CDR3 bases: TGCAGTGCCAGGGCTAGCGGATTACTCCTCTCCGAGCAGTACTTC.

The rearrangement joins TRBV12-3 or TRBV12-4 to TRBJ2-1; 9 bases match TRBD2. Trimming cost V 6 bases and J 4 bases; bases outside gene matches: 10. The CDR3 loop spans 16 amino acids. The CDR3 is CASSPGSGSKYNEQFF. The CDR3 DNA reads as TGTGCCAGCAGCCCGGGTAGCGGGAGCAAATACAATGAGCAGTTCTTC.

The rearrangement links TRBV19 to TRBJ2-3, with D maybe TRBD2 (6 bases). There are 16 residues in the CDR3. V lost 6 bases to trimming and J lost 2 bases, with 18 bases between them. Germline-derived CDR1 and CDR2 are LNHDA and SQIVND (reference sequence). CDR3 DNA sequence: TGTGCCAGTAGCCAATGGGGGGACCTTTCCACAGATACGCAGTATTTT. It codes for CASSQWGDLSTDTQYF.